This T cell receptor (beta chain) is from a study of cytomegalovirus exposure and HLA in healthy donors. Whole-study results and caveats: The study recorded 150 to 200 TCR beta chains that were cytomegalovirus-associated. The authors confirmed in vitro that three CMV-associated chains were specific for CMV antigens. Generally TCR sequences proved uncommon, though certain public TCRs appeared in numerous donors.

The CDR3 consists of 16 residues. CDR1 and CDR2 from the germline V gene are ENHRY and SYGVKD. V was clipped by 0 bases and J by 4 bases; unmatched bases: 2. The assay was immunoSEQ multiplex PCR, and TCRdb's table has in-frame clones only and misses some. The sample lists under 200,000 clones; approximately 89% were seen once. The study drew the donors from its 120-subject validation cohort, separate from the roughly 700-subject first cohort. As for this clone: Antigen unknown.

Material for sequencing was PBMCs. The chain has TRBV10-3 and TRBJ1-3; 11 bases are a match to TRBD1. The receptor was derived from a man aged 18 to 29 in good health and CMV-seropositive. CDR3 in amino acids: CAISESWTGGGNTIYF. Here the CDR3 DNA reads TGTGCCATCAGTGAGTCGTGGACAGGGGGCGGAAACACCATATATTTT.